This TCR beta chain was identified in a study of blood T cell repertoires in COVID-19 (dated by TCRdb to between 2020 and 2021). The study in broad terms: Collaborator samples came from the United States, Italy and Spain and covered acute and convalescent phases of COVID-19. Where HLA class I and class II types were available, the types were taken from metadata supplied by the sample provider, not from assay-based typing. A de-identified subject ID, COVID-19 status, age in years and sex were almost always included in the sample metadata. The prospective study material was composed of cDNA or gDNA derived from T cells, B-cell-depleted T cells, or PBMCs. Deeply sampled blood TCRbeta repertoires from subjects exposed to, actively infected with, or recovered from COVID-19 were included in the dataset. The samples were drawn from two sources: the first 160 participants of the ongoing ImmuneRACE study, and fewer than 1,500 subjects contributed by 6 global collaborators. A freely available public database, intended as a resource for researchers studying the immune response to SARS-CoV-2, is where the repertoires were released.

Note on this clone: This clone's antigen is unknown. No base-level quality is on record; no much larger clone is a single base apart.

The immunoSEQ Assay, a bias-controlled multiplex PCR, was used to amplify TCRbeta CDR3 regions from genomic DNA. In the original analysis: Within the assay, amplification of reference gene primers was used to estimate how many nucleated cells each sample contained. To quantify the absolute abundance of each unique TCRbeta CDR3 rearrangement, sequence reads were collapsed and filtered. For each sample, productive Simpson clonality was calculated as the square root of Simpson's diversity index across productive rearrangements. The immuneACCESS repertoire file appears here via TCRdb, limited to in-frame rearrangements. These files lack a portion of the clones; in checked studies, under half of the deficit traces to unresolved V genes, and the cause of the others is not known. D and trimming were read from the DNA, whereas the V and J calls and clone size are those reported in that table. This sample holds approximately 110,000 clones; 69% were observed only once. 5% to 6.5% of the sample lies in the top ten.

Collaborating institutions collected whole blood in K2EDTA tubes following their own protocols. For TCRbeta analysis, collaborator samples were shipped as frozen whole blood, as isolated PBMCs, or as DNA extracted from either sample type. As encoded in the germline V gene, CDR1 is MGHRA while CDR2 is YSYEKL. Including cysteine and phenylalanine, the CDR3 has 13 amino acids. Only CDR3 DNA remains: 39 bases, in frame from the first base. V lost 3 bases and J lost 4 bases; the stretch between them is 9 bases long. The paper's findings and limits, for the study overall: The quantity of clinical and demographic metadata differed by source and by participant and was supplied without curation.

This sequence uses TRBV4-1 and TRBJ2-5; confidence is insufficient to name the D gene. Sequenced material: peripheral blood. This TCR was recovered from a man older than 75 with acute or convalescent COVID-19. The CDR3 loop reads CASSHPSGETQYF. DNA sequence: TGCGCCAGCAGCCATCCTTCCGGAGAGACCCAGTACTTC.